The following is a T cell receptor beta chain sequence with its context. The antigen remains undetermined. These data come from a study of post-analysis software for immune sequencing data. Study conclusions and caveats: Multiple sclerosis patients had significantly lower normalized Chao1 diversity than controls. Roughly 5 TRBV segments occurring more often in patients than controls included TRBV5-6, TRBV5-1 and TRBV20-1.

Per germline, CDR1 DFQATT and CDR2 SNEGSKA (reference sequence). This CDR3 comprises 13 residues. Trimming removed 0 bases at V and 2 bases at J, with 7 bases between. Every TCR beta cDNA library bore unique molecular identifiers. Between roughly 0.9 and 11 million T cells gave rise to hundreds of thousands of cDNA molecules. TCRdb re-analysed the PCR reads in MiXCR, keeping a single row per CDR3 protein. The sample contains 800,000 to 950,000 distinct CDR3 sequences, about 50% of which appear only once. The sample comprised blood. The rearrangement links TRBV20-1 to TRBJ1-2, with D unresolved. This receptor was identified in a girl aged 5-17 years with multiple sclerosis. CDR3 amino acids: CSARDHWNYGYTF. Here the CDR3 DNA reads TGCAGTGCTAGAGATCACTGGAACTATGGCTACACCTTC.